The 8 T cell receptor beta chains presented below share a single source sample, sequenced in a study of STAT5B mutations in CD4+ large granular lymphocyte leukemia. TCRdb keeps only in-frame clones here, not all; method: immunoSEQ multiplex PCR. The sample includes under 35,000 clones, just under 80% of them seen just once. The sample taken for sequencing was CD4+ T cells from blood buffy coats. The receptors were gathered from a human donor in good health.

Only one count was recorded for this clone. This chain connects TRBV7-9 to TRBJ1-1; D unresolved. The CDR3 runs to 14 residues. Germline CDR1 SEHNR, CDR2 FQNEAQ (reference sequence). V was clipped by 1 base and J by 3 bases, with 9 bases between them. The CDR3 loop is CASSLGHRDTEAFF. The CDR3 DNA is TGTGCCAGCAGCTTAGGCCACCGGGACACTGAAGCTTTCTTT. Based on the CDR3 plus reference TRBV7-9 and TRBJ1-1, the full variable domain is DTGVSQNPRHKITKRGQNVTFRCDPISEHNRLYWYRQTLGQGPEFLTYFQNEAQLEKSRLLSDRFSAERPKGSFSTLEIQRTEQGDSAMYLCASSLGHRDTEAFFGQGTRLTVV.

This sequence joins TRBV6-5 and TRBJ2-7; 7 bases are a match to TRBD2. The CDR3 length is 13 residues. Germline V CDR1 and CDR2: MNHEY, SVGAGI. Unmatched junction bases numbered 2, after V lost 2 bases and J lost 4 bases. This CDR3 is CASSYRLAYEQYF. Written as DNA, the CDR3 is TGTGCCAGCAGTTACCGACTAGCTTACGAGCAGTACTTC.

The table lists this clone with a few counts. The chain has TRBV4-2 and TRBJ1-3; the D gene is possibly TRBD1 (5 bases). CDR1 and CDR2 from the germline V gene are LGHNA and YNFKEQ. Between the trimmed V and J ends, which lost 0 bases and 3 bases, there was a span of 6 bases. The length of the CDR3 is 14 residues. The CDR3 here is CASSQEGRGNTIYF. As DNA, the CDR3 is TGTGCCAGCAGCCAAGAGGGACGTGGAAACACCATATATTTT.

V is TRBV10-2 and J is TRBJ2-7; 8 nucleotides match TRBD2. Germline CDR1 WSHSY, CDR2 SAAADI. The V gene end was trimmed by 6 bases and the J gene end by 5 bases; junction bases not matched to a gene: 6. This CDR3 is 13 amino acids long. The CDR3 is CASRSGLAHEQYF. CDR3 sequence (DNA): TGCGCCAGCAGATCCGGACTAGCCCACGAGCAGTACTTC.

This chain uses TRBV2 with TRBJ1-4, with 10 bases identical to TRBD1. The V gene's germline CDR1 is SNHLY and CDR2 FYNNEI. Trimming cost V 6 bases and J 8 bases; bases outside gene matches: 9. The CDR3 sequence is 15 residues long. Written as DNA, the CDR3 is TGTGCCAGCAGCGTACCGGGACAGGGGCGAGAAAAACTGTTTTTT. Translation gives CASSVPGQGREKLFF.

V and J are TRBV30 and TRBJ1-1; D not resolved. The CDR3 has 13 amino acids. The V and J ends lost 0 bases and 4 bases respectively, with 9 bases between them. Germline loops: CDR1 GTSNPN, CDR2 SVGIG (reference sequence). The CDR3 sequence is CAWSVEGITEAFF. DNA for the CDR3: TGTGCCTGGAGTGTGGAAGGGATCACTGAAGCTTTCTTT.

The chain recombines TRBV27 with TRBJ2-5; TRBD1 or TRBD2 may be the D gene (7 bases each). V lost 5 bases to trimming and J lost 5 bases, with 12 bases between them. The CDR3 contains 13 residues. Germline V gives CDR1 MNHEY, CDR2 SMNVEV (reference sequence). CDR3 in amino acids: CASSPQGGETQYF. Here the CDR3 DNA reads TGTGCCAGCAGTCCTCAGGGGGGGGAGACCCAGTACTTC.

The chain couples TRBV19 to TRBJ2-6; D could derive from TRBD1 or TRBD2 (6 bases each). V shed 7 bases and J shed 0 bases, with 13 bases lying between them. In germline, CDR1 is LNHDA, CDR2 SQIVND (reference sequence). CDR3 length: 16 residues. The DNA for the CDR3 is TGTGCCAGTATGGGGGGCGCAGGCTCTGGGGCCAACGTCCTGACTTTC. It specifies CASMGGAGSGANVLTF.